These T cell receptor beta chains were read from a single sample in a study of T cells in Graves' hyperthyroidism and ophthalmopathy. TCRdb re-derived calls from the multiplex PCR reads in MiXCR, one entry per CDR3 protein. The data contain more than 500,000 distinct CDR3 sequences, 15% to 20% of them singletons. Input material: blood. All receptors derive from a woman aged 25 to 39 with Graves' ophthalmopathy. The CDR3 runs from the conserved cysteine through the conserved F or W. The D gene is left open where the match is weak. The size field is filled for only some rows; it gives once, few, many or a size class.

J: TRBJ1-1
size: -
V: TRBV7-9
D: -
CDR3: CASSQSTGYTEAFF
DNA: TGTGCCAGCAGCCAATCAACAGGGTACACTGAAGCTTTCTTT

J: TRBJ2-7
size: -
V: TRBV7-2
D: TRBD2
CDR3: CASSQGLAGGLSWSYEQYF
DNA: TGTGCCAGCAGCCAAGGACTAGCGGGAGGGCTGAGCTGGTCCTACGAGCAGTACTTC

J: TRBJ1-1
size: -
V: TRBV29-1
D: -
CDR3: CSVLLRGTEAFF
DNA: TGCAGCGTCCTTTTAAGGGGCACTGAAGCTTTCTTT

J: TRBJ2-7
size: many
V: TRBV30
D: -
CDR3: CAWSVDSYEQYF
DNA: TGTGCCTGGAGTGTGGACTCCTACGAGCAGTACTTC

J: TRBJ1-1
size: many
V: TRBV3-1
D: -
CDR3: CASSQDGRFNMNTEAFF
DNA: TGTGCCAGCAGCCAAGACGGAAGGTTCAACATGAACACTGAAGCTTTCTTT

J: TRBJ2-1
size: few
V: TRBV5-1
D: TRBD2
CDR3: CASSAGTSGGGEQFF
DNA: TGCGCCAGCTCCGCCGGGACTAGCGGGGGGGGAGAGCAGTTCTTC

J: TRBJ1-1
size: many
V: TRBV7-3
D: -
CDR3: CASSLPGRAEAFF
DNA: TGTGCCAGCAGCTTACCAGGGAGAGCTGAAGCTTTCTTT

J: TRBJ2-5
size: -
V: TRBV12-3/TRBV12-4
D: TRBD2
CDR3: CASILGLAGQETQYF
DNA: TGTGCCAGCATCCTGGGACTAGCGGGACAAGAGACCCAGTACTTC

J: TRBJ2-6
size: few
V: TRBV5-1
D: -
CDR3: CASSLQGSSGANVLTF
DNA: TGCGCCAGCAGCTTGCAAGGAAGCTCTGGGGCCAACGTCCTGACTTTC

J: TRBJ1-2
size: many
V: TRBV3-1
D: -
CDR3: CASSQPWGRHGYTF
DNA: TGTGCCAGCAGCCAACCGTGGGGTCGTCATGGCTACACCTTC

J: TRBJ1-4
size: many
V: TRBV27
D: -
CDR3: CASSRSGVLNEKLFF
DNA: TGTGCCAGCAGTCGATCAGGGGTCCTTAATGAAAAACTGTTTTTT

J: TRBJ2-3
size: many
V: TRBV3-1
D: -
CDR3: CASSQDGFLQAGQSHTQYF
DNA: TGTGCCAGCAGCCAAGATGGGTTTCTCCAAGCGGGACAGAGTCATACGCAGTATTTT

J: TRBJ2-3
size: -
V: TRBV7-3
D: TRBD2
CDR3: CASSSGLGGDTQYF
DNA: TGTGCCAGCAGCTCGGGACTAGGAGGAGATACGCAGTATTTT

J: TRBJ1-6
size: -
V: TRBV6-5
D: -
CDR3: CASSYSLGVGHSPLHF
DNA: TGTGCCAGCAGTTACTCCCTTGGCGTCGGTCATTCACCCCTCCACTTT

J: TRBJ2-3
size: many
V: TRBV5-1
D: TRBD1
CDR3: CASSYWDREVDTQYF
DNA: TGCGCCAGCAGCTATTGGGACAGGGAGGTAGATACGCAGTATTTT

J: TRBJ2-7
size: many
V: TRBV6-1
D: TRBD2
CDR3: CASSDYQRGLSYEQYF
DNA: TGTGCCAGCAGTGATTATCAGCGGGGGCTTTCCTACGAGCAGTACTTC

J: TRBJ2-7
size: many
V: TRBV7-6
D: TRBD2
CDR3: CASSRDPAGGYEQYF
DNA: TGTGCCAGCAGCAGAGATCCCGCGGGAGGGTACGAGCAGTACTTC

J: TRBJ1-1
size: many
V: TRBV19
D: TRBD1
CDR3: CASRKQGAVPEAFF
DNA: TGTGCCAGCAGAAAACAGGGGGCGGTTCCTGAAGCTTTCTTT

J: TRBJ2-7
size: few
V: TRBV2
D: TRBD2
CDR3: CASSDWRDYDEQYF
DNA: TGTGCCAGCAGTGATTGGCGGGACTATGACGAGCAGTACTTC

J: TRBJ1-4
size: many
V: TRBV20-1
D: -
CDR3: CSGRTLNEKLFF
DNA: TGCAGTGGACGGACCCTTAATGAAAAACTGTTTTTT

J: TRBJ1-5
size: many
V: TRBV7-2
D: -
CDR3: CASSLAPDQPQHF
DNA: TGTGCCAGCAGCTTAGCACCGGATCAGCCCCAGCATTTT

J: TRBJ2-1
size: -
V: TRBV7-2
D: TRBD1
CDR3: CASSPRTGGPSDEQFF
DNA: TGTGCCAGTAGCCCAAGGACAGGGGGCCCTTCGGATGAGCAGTTCTTC

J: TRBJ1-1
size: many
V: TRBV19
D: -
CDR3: CASSIGPFPNTEAFF
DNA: TGTGCCAGTAGTATCGGGCCCTTCCCGAACACTGAAGCTTTCTTT

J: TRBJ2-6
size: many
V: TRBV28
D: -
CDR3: CASSSGAGANVLTF
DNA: TGTGCCAGCAGTTCGGGGGCTGGGGCCAACGTCCTGACTTTC

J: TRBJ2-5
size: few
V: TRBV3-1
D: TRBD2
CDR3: CASSQVGASGSRGSEETQCF
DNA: TGTGCCAGCAGCCAAGTCGGGGCTAGCGGGAGCAGGGGTTCGGAGGAGACCCAGTGCTTC

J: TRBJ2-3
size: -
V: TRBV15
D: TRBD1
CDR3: CATSLDRGEADTQYF
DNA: TGTGCCACCAGCTTGGACAGGGGAGAGGCAGATACGCAGTATTTT

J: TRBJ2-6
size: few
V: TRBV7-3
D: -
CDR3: CASSPQRLNSGANVLTF
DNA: TGTGCCAGCAGCCCGCAACGTCTTAACTCTGGGGCCAACGTCCTGACTTTC

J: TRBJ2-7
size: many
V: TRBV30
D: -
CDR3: CAWAQGTLYEQYF
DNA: TGTGCCTGGGCCCAGGGGACCCTCTACGAGCAGTACTTC

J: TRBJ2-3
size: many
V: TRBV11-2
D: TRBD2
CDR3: CASSSLAGPTDTQYF
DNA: TGTGCCAGCAGCTCATTAGCGGGACCCACAGATACGCAGTATTTT

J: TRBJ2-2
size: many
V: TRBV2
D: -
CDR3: CASSQSNTGELFF
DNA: TGTGCCAGCAGTCAGTCGAACACCGGGGAGCTGTTTTTT

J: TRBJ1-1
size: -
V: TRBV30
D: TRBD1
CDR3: CAWSTGTVNTEAFF
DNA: TGTGCCTGGAGTACCGGGACAGTGAACACTGAAGCTTTCTTT

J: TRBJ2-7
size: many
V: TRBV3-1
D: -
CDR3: CASSQVRKQYF
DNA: TGTGCCAGCAGCCAGGTACGAAAGCAGTACTTC

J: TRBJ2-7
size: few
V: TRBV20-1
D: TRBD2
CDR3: CSARGLAGGSNYEQYF
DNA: TGCAGTGCTAGAGGGCTAGCGGGAGGTTCAAACTACGAGCAGTACTTC

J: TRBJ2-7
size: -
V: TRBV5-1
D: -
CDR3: CASSLGPAEQYF
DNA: TGTGCCAGCAGCTTAGGCCCGGCCGAGCAGTACTTC

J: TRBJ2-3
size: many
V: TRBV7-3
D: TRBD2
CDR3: CASSLTIASGTTDTQYF
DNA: TGTGCCAGCAGCTTAACGATAGCTAGCGGGACCACAGATACGCAGTATTTT